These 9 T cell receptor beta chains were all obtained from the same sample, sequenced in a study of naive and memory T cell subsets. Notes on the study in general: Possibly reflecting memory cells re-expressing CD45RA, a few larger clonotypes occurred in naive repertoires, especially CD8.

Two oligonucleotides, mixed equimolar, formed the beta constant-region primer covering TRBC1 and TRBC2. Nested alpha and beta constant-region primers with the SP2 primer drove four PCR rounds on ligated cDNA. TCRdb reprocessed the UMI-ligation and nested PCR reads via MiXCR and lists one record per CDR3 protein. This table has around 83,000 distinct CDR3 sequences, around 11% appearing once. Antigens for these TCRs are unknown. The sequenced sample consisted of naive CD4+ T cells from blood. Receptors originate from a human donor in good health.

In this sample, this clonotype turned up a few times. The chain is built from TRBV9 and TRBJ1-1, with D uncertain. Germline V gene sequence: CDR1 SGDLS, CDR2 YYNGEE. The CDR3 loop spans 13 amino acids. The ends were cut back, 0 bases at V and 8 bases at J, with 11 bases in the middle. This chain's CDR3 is CASSVDLRSEAFF. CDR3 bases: TGTGCCAGCAGCGTAGATCTCCGGAGCGAAGCTTTCTTT.

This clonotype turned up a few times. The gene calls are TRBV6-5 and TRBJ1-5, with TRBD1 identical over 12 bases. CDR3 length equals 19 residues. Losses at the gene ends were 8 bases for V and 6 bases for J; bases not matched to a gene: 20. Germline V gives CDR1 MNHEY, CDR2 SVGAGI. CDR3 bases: TGTGCCAGCGTCCTGCCGGGACAGGGGGCGCTTGGCCTCGTTCAGCCCCAGCATTTT. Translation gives CASVLPGQGALGLVQPQHF.

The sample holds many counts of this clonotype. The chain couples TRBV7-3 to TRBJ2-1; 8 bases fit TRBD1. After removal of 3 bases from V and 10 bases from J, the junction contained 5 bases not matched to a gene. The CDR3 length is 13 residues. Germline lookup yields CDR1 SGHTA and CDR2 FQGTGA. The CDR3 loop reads CASSFRGDREQFF. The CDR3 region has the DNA TGTGCCAGCAGCTTTCGCGGGGACAGGGAGCAGTTCTTC.

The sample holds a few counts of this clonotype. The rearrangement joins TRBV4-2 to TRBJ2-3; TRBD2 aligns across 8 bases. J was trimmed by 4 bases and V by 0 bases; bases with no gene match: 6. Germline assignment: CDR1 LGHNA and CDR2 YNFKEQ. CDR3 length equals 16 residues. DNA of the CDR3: TGTGCCAGCAGCCAAGATGTCAGCGGGAGCTCAGATACGCAGTATTTT. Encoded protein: CASSQDVSGSSDTQYF.

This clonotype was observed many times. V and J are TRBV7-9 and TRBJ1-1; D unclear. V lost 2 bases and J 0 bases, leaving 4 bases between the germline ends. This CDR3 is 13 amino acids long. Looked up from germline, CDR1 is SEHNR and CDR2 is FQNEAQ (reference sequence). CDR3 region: CASSLTLNTEAFF. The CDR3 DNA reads TGTGCCAGCAGCTTAACGTTGAACACTGAAGCTTTCTTT.

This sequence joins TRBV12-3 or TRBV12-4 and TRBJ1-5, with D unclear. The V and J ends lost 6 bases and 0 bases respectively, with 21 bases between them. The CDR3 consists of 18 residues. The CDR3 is CASSAQPDGRFSNQPQHF. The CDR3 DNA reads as TGTGCCAGCAGCGCCCAACCGGACGGGAGATTTAGCAATCAGCCCCAGCATTTT.

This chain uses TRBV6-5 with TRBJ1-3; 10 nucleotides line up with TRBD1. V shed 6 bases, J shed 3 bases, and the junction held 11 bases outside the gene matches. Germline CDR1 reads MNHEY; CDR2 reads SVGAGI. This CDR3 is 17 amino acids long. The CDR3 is CASSRGGQGKDGNTIYF. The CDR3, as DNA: TGTGCCAGCAGCCGGGGGGGACAGGGGAAGGATGGAAACACCATATATTTT.

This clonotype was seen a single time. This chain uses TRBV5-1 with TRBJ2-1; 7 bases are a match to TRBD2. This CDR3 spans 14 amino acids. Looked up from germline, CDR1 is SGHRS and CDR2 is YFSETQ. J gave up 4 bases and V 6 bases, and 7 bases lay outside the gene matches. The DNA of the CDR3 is TGCGCCAGCAAGAGCGGGGATCCGTACAATGAGCAGTTCTTC. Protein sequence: CASKSGDPYNEQFF.

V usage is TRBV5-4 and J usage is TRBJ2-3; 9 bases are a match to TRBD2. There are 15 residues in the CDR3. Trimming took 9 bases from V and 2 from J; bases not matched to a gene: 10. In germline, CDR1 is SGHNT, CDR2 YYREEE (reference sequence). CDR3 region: CATERAGGSTDTQYF. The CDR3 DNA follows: TGTGCCACCGAAAGAGCGGGGGGATCCACAGATACGCAGTATTTT.